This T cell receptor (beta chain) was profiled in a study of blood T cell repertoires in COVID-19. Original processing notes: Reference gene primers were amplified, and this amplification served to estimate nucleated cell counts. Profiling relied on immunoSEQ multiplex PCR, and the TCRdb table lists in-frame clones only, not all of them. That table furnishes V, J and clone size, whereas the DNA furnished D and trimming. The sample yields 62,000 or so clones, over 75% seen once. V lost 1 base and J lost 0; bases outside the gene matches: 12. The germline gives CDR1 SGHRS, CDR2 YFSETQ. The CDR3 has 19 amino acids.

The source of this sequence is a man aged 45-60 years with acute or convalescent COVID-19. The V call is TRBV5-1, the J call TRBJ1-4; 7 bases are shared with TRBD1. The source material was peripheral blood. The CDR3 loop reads CASSLNPGQRFTTNEKLFF. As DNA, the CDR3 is TGCGCCAGCAGCTTGAACCCGGGACAGCGATTCACAACTAATGAAAAACTGTTTTTT.